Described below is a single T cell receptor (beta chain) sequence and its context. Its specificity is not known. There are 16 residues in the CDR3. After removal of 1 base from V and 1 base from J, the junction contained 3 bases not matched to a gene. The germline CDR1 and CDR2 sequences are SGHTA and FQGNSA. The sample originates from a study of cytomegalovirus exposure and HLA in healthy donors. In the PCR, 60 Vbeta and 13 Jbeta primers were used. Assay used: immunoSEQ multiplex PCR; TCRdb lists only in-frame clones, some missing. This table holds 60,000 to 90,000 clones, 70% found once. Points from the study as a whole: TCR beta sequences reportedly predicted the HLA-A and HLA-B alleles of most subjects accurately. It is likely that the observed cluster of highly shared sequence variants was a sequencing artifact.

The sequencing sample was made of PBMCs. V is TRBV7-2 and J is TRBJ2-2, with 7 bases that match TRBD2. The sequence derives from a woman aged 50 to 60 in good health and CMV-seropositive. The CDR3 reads CASSLVAGVNTGELFF. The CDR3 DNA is TGTGCCAGCAGCTTAGTGGCGGGGGTGAACACCGGGGAGCTGTTTTTT.